This T cell receptor (beta chain) was captured by sequencing in a study of T cell repertoires in cytomegalovirus infection. Study summary: CMV epitopes in the study were HLA-C-restricted (recently identified) and HLA-B-restricted (well studied). Public signatures in TCR beta pointed to CMV infection and matching HLA type.

A note on this clonotype: Its cognate antigen is unknown.

Germline assignment: CDR1 SEHNR and CDR2 FQNEAQ (reference sequence). The CDR3 runs 19 residues. The ends lost 4 bases at V and 7 bases at J; junction bases unmatched: 23. Each CDR3 protein is one row after TCRdb ran MiXCR on the reads. Altogether tens of thousands of distinct CDR3 sequences are present, approximately 39% being singletons, with the ten largest covering more than 85%. General study points: HLA-C-restricted CMV clonotypes gave the most frequent clonotype in two of eight donors.

The sequencing here drew on CD8+ T cells from cultured PBMCs, taken from culture after CMV antigen stimulation. The clonotype originates from a human donor in good health (CMV status not recorded). Some clones in this sample may be carry-over from other donors' samples. The V and J genes are TRBV7-9 and TRBJ1-2; 8 positions agree with TRBD1. CDR3 loop: CASSSSDRVVADYAGGYTF. The CDR3 bases are TGTGCCAGCAGCTCATCGGACAGGGTGGTTGCCGATTATGCCGGTGGCTACACCTTC.